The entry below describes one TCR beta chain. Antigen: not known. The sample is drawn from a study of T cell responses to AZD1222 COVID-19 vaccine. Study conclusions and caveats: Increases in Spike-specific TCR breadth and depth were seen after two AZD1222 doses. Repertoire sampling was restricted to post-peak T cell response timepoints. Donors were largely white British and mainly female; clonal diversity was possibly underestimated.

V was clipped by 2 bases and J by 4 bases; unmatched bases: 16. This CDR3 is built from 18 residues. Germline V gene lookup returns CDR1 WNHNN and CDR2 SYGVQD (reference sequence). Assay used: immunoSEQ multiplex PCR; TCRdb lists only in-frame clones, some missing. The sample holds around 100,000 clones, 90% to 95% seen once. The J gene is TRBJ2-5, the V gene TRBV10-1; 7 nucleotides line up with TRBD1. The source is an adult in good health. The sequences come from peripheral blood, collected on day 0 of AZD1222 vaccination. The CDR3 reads CASSEPCLDRVGRETQYF. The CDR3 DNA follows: TGCGCCAGCAGTGAGCCCTGCCTCGACAGGGTCGGTCGAGAGACCCAGTACTTC.